The T cell receptor beta chain under discussion was sequenced for a study of blood T cells in healthy people across ages. Next came a second PCR, run for about 6 to 12 cycles, which used a sample-barcoded 5' primer along with a J-beta primer mix. Every cDNA molecule carried a tag from a template-switch adaptor bearing 12 random nucleotides. TCRdb re-derived calls from the 5' RACE reads in MiXCR, one entry per CDR3 protein. Of around 1,500,000 distinct CDR3 sequences in the sample, around 39% are singletons; the top ten hold 7.9%. With regard to this clonotype: A much larger clone is a single base away; this may be a read error. This likely comes from a read error, as the CDR3 has no conserved phenylalanine or tryptophan at its end.

The CDR3 is 15 residues long. V lost 6 bases, J lost 9 bases, and 12 bases stayed unmatched. This receptor was obtained from a woman aged 18-35 years in good health. The sequenced sample consisted of blood. The chain recombines TRBV12-3 or TRBV12-4 with TRBJ2-4, with 9 bases that match TRBD1. The CDR3: CASSKPGDRDGIQYS. For the CDR3, the DNA is TGTGCCAGCAGCAAACCTGGGGACAGGGATGGCATTCAGTACTCC.